These 13 T cell receptor beta chains were sequenced from one sample in a study of identical twins. TCRdb analysed the 5' RACE reads with MiXCR anew, one entry per CDR3 protein. Of approximately 1.8 million distinct CDR3 sequences listed, more than 30% were seen once; the top ten hold around 0.25%. What was sequenced was cord blood. The source is a newborn girl in good health.

The chain uses TRBV20-1 and TRBJ1-6; no clear D. V lost 4 bases, J lost 14 bases, and 3 bases lay in between. The germline gives CDR1 DFQATT, CDR2 SNEGSKA (reference sequence). The CDR3 covers 8 residues. This CDR3 reads CSAMSLHF. The CDR3, as DNA: TGCAGTGCTATGTCCCTCCACTTT.

Of note for this clonotype: A much larger clone is a single base away; this may be a read error. CDR3 DNA sequence: TGCAGCGTTCTCCTAATAGCGGGAAGTGGAGAGGCCCAGTACTTC. This codes for CSVLLIAGSGEAQYF. The chain joins TRBV29-1 to TRBJ2-7, with TRBD2 matching over 8 bases. J gave up 10 bases and V 5 bases, and 19 bases lay outside the gene matches. Germline CDR1 reads SQVTM; CDR2 reads ANQGSEA. This CDR3 comprises 15 residues.

Only a few counts were recorded for this clonotype. This chain uses TRBV20-1 with TRBJ1-2; TRBD1 is a possible D gene (6 bases). This CDR3 is built from 13 residues. Germline V lookup: CDR1 DFQATT, CDR2 SNEGSKA (reference sequence). The V gene lost 5 bases and the J gene lost 4 bases, with 14 bases spanning the gap. In nucleotides, the CDR3 is TGCAGTGCTCTCGCTCAGGGGAGCTATGGCTACACCTTC. Protein sequence: CSALAQGSYGYTF.

The chain uses TRBV4-2 and TRBJ2-3; 9 bases match TRBD2. The ends lost 3 bases at V and 1 base at J; junction bases unmatched: 8. Germline CDR1 is LGHNA and CDR2 is YNFKEQ. The CDR3 contains 17 residues. The chain's CDR3 is CASSQVAGAPGTDTQYF. The DNA of the CDR3 is TGTGCCAGCAGCCAGGTAGCGGGAGCCCCAGGCACAGATACGCAGTATTTT.

The V gene is TRBV7-2, the J gene TRBJ1-1, with D hard to call. Trimming pared 2 bases from V and 6 bases from J, leaving 4 bases between. Germline CDR1 reads SGHTA; CDR2 reads FQGNSA. The CDR3 runs to 11 residues. The CDR3 DNA reads TGTGCCAGCAGCTTAATCGCTGAAGCTTTCTTT. Protein product: CASSLIAEAFF.

About this clonotype: This may stem from a read error, because a much larger clone lies one nucleotide away. The J gene is TRBJ1-2, the V gene TRBV3-1, with 7 bases identical to TRBD1. Germline lookup yields CDR1 LGHDT and CDR2 YNNKEL (reference sequence). V trimming: 6 bases; J trimming: 1 base; junction bases outside the gene matches: 5. The CDR3 loop spans 14 amino acids. The CDR3 DNA is TGTGCCAGCAGTTCACAGGGGATTAACTATGGCTACACCTTC. This sequence encodes CASSSQGINYGYTF.

This clonotype was picked up many times. This chain uses TRBV12-3 or TRBV12-4 with TRBJ2-6, with D tentatively TRBD1 (5 bases). The CDR3 extends over 14 amino acids. The V and J ends lost 3 bases and 2 bases respectively, with 5 bases between them. CDR3: CASSFRAGANVLTF. CDR3 nucleotide sequence: TGTGCCAGCAGTTTCAGGGCTGGGGCCAACGTCCTGACTTTC.

The chain uses TRBV25-1 and TRBJ1-5; D possibly corresponds to TRBD1 (6 bases). This CDR3 is built from 16 residues. Germline CDR1 reads MGHDK; CDR2 reads SYGVNS. V was clipped by 2 bases and J by 3 bases, with 14 bases between them. Written as DNA, the CDR3 is TGTGCCAGCAGTGAAAACAGGGTGGGGAACAATCAGCCCCAGCATTTT. Translated: CASSENRVGNNQPQHF.

This clonotype was picked up a small number of times. The CDR3 protein is CASRKQGISSPLHF. Here the CDR3 DNA reads TGTGCCAGCAGGAAACAGGGGATCAGTTCACCCCTCCACTTT. This rearrangement joins TRBV6-5 to TRBJ1-6; 7 nucleotides agree with TRBD1. This CDR3 has 14 residues. After removal of 6 bases from V and 9 bases from J, the junction contained 8 bases not matched to a gene. Germline lookup yields CDR1 MNHEY and CDR2 SVGAGI.

The CDR3 sequence is CASSFGTSATDTQYF. The CDR3 region has the DNA TGTGCCAGCAGCTTTGGGACTAGTGCCACAGATACGCAGTATTTT. The chain couples TRBV7-6 to TRBJ2-3; the match to TRBD2 covers 8 bases. The germline V gene has CDR1 SGHVS and CDR2 FNYEAQ. This CDR3 has 15 amino acids. Trimming at V came to 3 bases and at J to 2 bases, leaving 4 bases not matched to a gene.

The chain has TRBV10-3 and TRBJ1-6; the D gene is possibly TRBD1 (5 bases). Germline V gives CDR1 ENHRY, CDR2 SYGVKD. V lost 4 bases and J 6 bases, leaving 10 bases between the germline ends. The CDR3 totals 14 residues. CDR3 bases: TGTGCCATCAGTGTACAGGTTATTAATTCACCCCTCCACTTT. It encodes CAISVQVINSPLHF.

This clonotype turned up a few times. The V and J genes are TRBV6-1 and TRBJ2-5, with 7 bases fitting TRBD2. V was pared by 1 base and J by 7 bases, with 9 bases of the junction left unmatched. Germline loops: CDR1 MNHNS, CDR2 SASEGT. The length of the CDR3 is 15 residues. CDR3 sequence: CASSEGRLAGVTQYF. For the CDR3, the DNA is TGTGCCAGCAGTGAAGGGAGACTAGCCGGGGTGACCCAGTACTTC.

The chain joins TRBV3-1 to TRBJ2-7; TRBD2 matches at 8 bases. The J segment lost 7 bases and the V segment lost 0 bases, leaving 20 bases of the junction unmatched. In germline, CDR1 is LGHDT, CDR2 YNNKEL (reference sequence). The CDR3 consists of 19 residues. The CDR3 spells CASSQESPFDGGAVDEQYF. As DNA, the CDR3 is TGTGCCAGCAGCCAAGAGAGCCCTTTCGACGGGGGGGCGGTGGATGAGCAGTACTTC.